This is a list of T cell receptor beta chains from one sample in a study of CD8 T cells in Susac syndrome. TCRdb re-called the immunoSEQ multiplex PCR reads with MiXCR, one entry per CDR3 protein. There are about 210,000 distinct CDR3 sequences in the sample; approximately 95% occur only once, and 0.085% to 0.095% lies in the top ten. Sequences were obtained from CD4+ T cells from PBMCs. Source of these receptors: a human donor with multiple sclerosis. The CDR3 runs from the conserved cysteine through the conserved F or W. Each record gives: V gene, J gene, CDR3 protein.

v_call: TRBV9
j_call: TRBJ2-5
cdr3_aa: CASSPQGQGRGTQYF

v_call: TRBV29-1
j_call: TRBJ1-2
cdr3_aa: CSAGRGQGRDGYTF

v_call: TRBV29-1
j_call: TRBJ1-2
cdr3_aa: CSVESGQGGGGYTF

v_call: TRBV6-5
j_call: TRBJ2-1
cdr3_aa: CASKGLAYNEQFF

v_call: TRBV15
j_call: TRBJ1-2
cdr3_aa: CATSKGPAVTRGYGYTF

v_call: TRBV29-1
j_call: TRBJ1-3
cdr3_aa: CSVQTGPGNTIYF

v_call: TRBV5-1
j_call: TRBJ2-5
cdr3_aa: CASSFKQGAETQYF

v_call: TRBV14
j_call: TRBJ1-4
cdr3_aa: CASSPRGGSNEKLFF

v_call: TRBV28
j_call: TRBJ1-4
cdr3_aa: CASSFWASNEKLFF

v_call: TRBV6-2/TRBV6-3
j_call: TRBJ2-6
cdr3_aa: CASSYGRRSSGANVLTF

v_call: TRBV9
j_call: TRBJ2-5
cdr3_aa: CASSVGRPHGTQYF

v_call: TRBV29-1
j_call: TRBJ2-1
cdr3_aa: CSVVRLNEQFF

v_call: TRBV7-3
j_call: TRBJ2-3
cdr3_aa: CASSSGATGAADTQYF

v_call: TRBV18
j_call: TRBJ1-5
cdr3_aa: CASSPSQQGGLQPQHF

v_call: TRBV5-1
j_call: TRBJ1-5
cdr3_aa: CASSLGSAGPGQPQHF

v_call: TRBV20-1
j_call: TRBJ2-1
cdr3_aa: CSARDQTSGGAREQFF

v_call: TRBV28
j_call: TRBJ2-4
cdr3_aa: CASAGGLAKNIQYF

v_call: TRBV28
j_call: TRBJ1-1
cdr3_aa: CASSFRDGRNTEAFF

v_call: TRBV5-4
j_call: TRBJ1-1
cdr3_aa: CASSRGQGRVGNTEAFF

v_call: TRBV12-3/TRBV12-4
j_call: TRBJ1-5
cdr3_aa: CASSSRGGGGNQPQHF

v_call: TRBV10-3
j_call: TRBJ2-1
cdr3_aa: CAISEGPNGSNEQFF

v_call: TRBV18
j_call: TRBJ2-7
cdr3_aa: CASSPGLSPYYEQYF

v_call: TRBV28
j_call: TRBJ2-7
cdr3_aa: CASSLSQTYEQYF

v_call: TRBV20-1
j_call: TRBJ1-2
cdr3_aa: CSALAGGKGYGYTF